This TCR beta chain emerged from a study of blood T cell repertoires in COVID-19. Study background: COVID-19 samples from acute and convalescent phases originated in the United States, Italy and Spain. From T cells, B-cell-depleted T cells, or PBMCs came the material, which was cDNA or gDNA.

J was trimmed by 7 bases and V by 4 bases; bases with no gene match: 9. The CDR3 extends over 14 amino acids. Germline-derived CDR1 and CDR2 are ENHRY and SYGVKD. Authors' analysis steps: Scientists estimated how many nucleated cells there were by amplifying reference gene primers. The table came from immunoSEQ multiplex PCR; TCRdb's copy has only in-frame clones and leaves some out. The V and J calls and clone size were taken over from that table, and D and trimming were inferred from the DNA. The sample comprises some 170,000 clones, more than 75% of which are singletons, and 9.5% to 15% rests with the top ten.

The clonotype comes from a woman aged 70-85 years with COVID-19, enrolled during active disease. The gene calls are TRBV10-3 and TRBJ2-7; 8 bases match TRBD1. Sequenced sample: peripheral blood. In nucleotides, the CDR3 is TGTGCCATCAGTGGTGAGACAGGGGTGTGGGAGCAGTACTTC. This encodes CAISGETGVWEQYF.